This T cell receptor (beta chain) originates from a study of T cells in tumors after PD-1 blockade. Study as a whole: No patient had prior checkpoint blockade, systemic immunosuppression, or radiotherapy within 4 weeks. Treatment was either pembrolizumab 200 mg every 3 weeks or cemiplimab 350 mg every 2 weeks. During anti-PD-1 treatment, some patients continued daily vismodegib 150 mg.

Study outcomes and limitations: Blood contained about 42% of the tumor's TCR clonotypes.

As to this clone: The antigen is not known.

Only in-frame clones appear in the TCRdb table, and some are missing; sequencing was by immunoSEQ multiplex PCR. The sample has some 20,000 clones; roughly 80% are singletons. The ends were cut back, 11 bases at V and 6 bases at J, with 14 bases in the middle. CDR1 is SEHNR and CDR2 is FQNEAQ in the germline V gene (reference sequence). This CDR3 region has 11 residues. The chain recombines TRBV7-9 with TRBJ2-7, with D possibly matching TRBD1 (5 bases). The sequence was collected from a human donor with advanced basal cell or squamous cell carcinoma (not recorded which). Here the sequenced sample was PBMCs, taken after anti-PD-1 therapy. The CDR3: CAGAGISEQYF. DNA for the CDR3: TGTGCCGGGGCAGGGATAAGCGAGCAGTACTTC.